Listed below are T cell receptor beta chains from one sample, sequenced in a study of blood T cell repertoires in COVID-19. Generated by immunoSEQ multiplex PCR, the TCRdb table keeps only in-frame clones and is missing some. Of about 290,000 clones listed, just under 90% were seen once; the top ten hold over 8.5%. The sequencing input was peripheral blood. Receptor source: a woman under 40 with COVID-19, enrolled during active disease. CDR3s include the opening cysteine and the closing phenylalanine or tryptophan. The D gene is left open where the match is weak. Size is omitted from some rows. Given values are once, few, many or a class for expanded clones.

size	V	J	D	DNA	CDR3
-	TRBV7-9	TRBJ1-1	TRBD1	TGTGCCAGCAGCCGAAACGACAGGGGGAACACTGAAGCTTTCTTT	CASSRNDRGNTEAFF
-	TRBV6-5	TRBJ1-2	TRBD1	TGTGCCAGCAGTTCAGGGGGCAACTATGGCTACACCTTC	CASSSGGNYGYTF
-	TRBV11-2	TRBJ2-5	TRBD1	TGTGCCAGCGGGACCGTCGCCAGGGGGTGGGAGACCCAGTACTTC	CASGTVARGWETQYF
-	TRBV5-1	TRBJ1-4	TRBD1	TGCGCCAGCAGCTATGACAGGGCTCCGGCTGAAAAACTGTTTTTT	CASSYDRAPAEKLFF
few	TRBV4-1	TRBJ2-7	-	TGCGCCAGCAGCCTTAGGGGGTCCTACGAGCAGTACTTC	CASSLRGSYEQYF
once	TRBV2	TRBJ1-1	-	TGTGCCAGCAGTTTTCAGGGGTCCACTGAAGCTTTCTTT	CASSFQGSTEAFF
-	TRBV2	TRBJ2-3	-	TGTGCCAGCAGTGAGGGGGGAATGACGCCCGTGATGGATACGCAGTATTTT	CASSEGGMTPVMDTQYF
-	TRBV2	TRBJ2-1	TRBD2	TGTGCCAGCATCCTCGAAGCGGGGGGGGAAGGTGAGCAGTTCTTC	CASILEAGGEGEQFF
-	TRBV7-9	TRBJ2-5	-	TGTGCCAGCAGCTTAGTCGCATACCGAGAGAGCCAAGAGACCCAGTACTTC	CASSLVAYRESQETQYF
once	TRBV11-2	TRBJ2-4	-	TGTGCCAGCAGCGCCATTCGGGGGATCGGGAGAACCAAAAACATTCAGTACTTC	CASSAIRGIGRTKNIQYF
-	TRBV28	TRBJ2-7	-	TGTGCCAGCAGTTCGGCGAGGGAGCTCTACGAGCAGTACTTC	CASSSARELYEQYF
once	TRBV1	TRBJ2-5	-	TGCACCAGCAGGACTCGTCGGGAGACCCAGTACTTC	CTSRTRRETQYF
-	TRBV5-1	TRBJ2-5	-	TGCGCCAGCAGCTTGGTCCTGGAGACCCAGTACTTC	CASSLVLETQYF
-	TRBV28	TRBJ1-4	-	TGTGCCAGCAGTTTAGGACAGCTTAATGAAAAACTGTTTTTT	CASSLGQLNEKLFF